This TCR beta chain was observed in a study of T cell responses to AZD1222 COVID-19 vaccine. The wider study: Pooled in the analysis were second doses at about 4 or about 12 weeks. General study points: The study found Spike-specific TCR breadth and depth rose after two AZD1222 doses. Per reports, nearly half of all spike-specific TCRs target regions that are unmutated in variants. None of the repertoires were sampled until the peak T cell response had passed.

Some clones are missing from TCRdb's copy, which holds only in-frame ones; the method was immunoSEQ multiplex PCR. The sample lists 130,000 to 150,000 clones, over 75% occurring once. With regard to this clone: No antigen is known for it.

The TCR originated in an adult in good health. Sample: peripheral blood, taken on day 0 of AZD1222 vaccination.

CDR3 region: CAWNEVNYGYTF. In nucleotides, the CDR3 is TGTGCCTGGAATGAGGTTAACTATGGCTACACCTTC. The chain employs TRBV30 and TRBJ1-2; D remains unclear. Trimming removed 4 bases at V and 1 base at J, with 7 bases between. The V gene's germline CDR1 is GTSNPN and CDR2 SVGIG (reference sequence). The CDR3 runs 12 residues.